This is a list of T cell receptor beta chains from one sample in a study of identical twins. TCRdb fed the 5' RACE reads into MiXCR, producing one record per CDR3 protein. The profile shows some 300,000 distinct CDR3 sequences, about 12% of them singletons. The same sample was also studied in work on yellow fever vaccine responses in identical twins.

The source material was CD8+ T cells sorted from blood. Every receptor here comes from a woman aged 18-29 years in good health. CDR3s include the opening cysteine and the closing phenylalanine or tryptophan.

TRBJ1-1,TRBV4-1,CASSQATGGWNTEAFF
TRBJ2-3,TRBV12-3/TRBV12-4,CASSLTPGLAYDRDTQYF
TRBJ1-1,TRBV28,CASSLTNMNTEAFF
TRBJ2-3,TRBV4-1,CASGPTRQSPDTQYF
TRBJ1-1,TRBV6-1,CASSEGGVGTWTEAFF
TRBJ2-5,TRBV12-3/TRBV12-4,CASSATGSQETQYF
TRBJ2-7,TRBV5-6,CPSSSGLAIYEQYF
TRBJ2-1,TRBV20-1,CSARSGTSGPEQFF
TRBJ2-5,TRBV5-1,CASSSSGGAMETQYF
TRBJ1-2,TRBV27,CASSPVPPGQGDYGYTF
TRBJ2-3,TRBV20-1,CCAASGRVTSNTDTQYF
TRBJ2-5,TRBV3-1,CASSPRGTNEGETQYF
TRBJ1-1,TRBV4-2,CASSQGTAGTEAFF
TRBJ2-2,TRBV2,CASSGTSGGDTGELFF
TRBJ2-7,TRBV12-5,CASGLVRAATYEQYF
TRBJ2-2,TRBV27,CASSFGGAGNTGELFF
TRBJ2-1,TRBV29-1,CSVVWGYNEQFF
TRBJ2-3,TRBV7-7,CASSLDRAYTQYF
TRBJ2-3,TRBV28,CASSFGPLSTDTQYF
TRBJ2-5,TRBV14,CASSQDMTGAAPLQETQYF
TRBJ2-1,TRBV4-1,CASSQLTHNEQFF
TRBJ2-7,TRBV18,CAISPTDDSVGEQYF
TRBJ2-1,TRBV2,CASSESRYNEQFF
TRBJ1-2,TRBV7-9,CASSTTRDRANYGYTF
TRBJ2-1,TRBV11-2,CASSLKLAGDEQFF
TRBJ2-5,TRBV12-3/TRBV12-4,CASSLGTSGQETQYF
TRBJ2-3,TRBV12-3/TRBV12-4,CASSLFTDTQYF
TRBJ2-2,TRBV12-3/TRBV12-4,CASSSGTSFIGELFF